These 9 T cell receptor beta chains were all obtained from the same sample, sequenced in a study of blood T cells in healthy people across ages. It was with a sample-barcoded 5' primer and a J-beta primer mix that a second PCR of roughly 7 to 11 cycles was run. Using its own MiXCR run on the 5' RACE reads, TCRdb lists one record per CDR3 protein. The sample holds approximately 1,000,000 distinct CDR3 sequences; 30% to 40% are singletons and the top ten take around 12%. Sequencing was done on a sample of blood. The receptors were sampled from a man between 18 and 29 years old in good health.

The DNA of the CDR3 is TGCGCCAGCAGCCCGGACAGGGGGAGTAGCTATGGCTACACCTTC. Its translation: CASSPDRGSSYGYTF. The rearrangement links TRBV4-1 to TRBJ1-2, with 10 bases lining up with TRBD1. Germline V lookup: CDR1 MGHRA, CDR2 YSYEKL. J lost 4 bases, V lost 4 bases, and 6 bases had no gene match. The CDR3 covers 15 residues.

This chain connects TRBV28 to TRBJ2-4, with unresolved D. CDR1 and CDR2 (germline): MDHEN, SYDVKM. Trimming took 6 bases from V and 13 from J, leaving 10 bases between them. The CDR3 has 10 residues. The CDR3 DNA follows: TGTGCCAGCAGCGCAAATGAGCAGTACTTC. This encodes CASSANEQYF. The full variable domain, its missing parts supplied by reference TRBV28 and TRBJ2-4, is DVKVTQSSRYLVKRTGEKVFLECVQDMDHENMFWYRQDPGLGLRLIYFSYDVKMKEKGDIPEGYSVSREKKERFSLILESASTNQTSMYLCASSANEQYFGAGTRLSVL.

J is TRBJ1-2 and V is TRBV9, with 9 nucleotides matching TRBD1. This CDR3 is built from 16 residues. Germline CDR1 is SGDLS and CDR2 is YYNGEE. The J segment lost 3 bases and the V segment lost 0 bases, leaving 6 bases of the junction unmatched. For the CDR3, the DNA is TGTGCCAGCAGCGTAGCTGAGGGACAGGGTTACTATGGCTACACCTTC. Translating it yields CASSVAEGQGYYGYTF.

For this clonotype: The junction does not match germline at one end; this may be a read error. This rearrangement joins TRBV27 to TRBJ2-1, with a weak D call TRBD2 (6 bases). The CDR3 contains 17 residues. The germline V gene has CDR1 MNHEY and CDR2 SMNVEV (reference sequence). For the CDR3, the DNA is TGTGCCAGCAGTTTCCTTGTACCTCGGGGGATATACAATGAGAAGTTCTTC. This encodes CASSFLVPRGIYNEKFF.

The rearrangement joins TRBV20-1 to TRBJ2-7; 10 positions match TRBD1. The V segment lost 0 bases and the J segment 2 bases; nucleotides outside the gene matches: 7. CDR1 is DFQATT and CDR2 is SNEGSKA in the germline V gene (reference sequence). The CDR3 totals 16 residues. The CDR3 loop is CSARDPGTGDTYEQYF. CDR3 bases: TGCAGTGCTAGAGATCCGGGGACAGGGGATACCTACGAGCAGTACTTC.

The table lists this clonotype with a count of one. DNA for the CDR3: TGTGCCAGCACCAAGACGGGGGAGACTGAAGCTTTCTTT. Translated, it gives CASTKTGETEAFF. The V and J genes are TRBV25-1 and TRBJ1-1, with a tentative D call TRBD1 (5 bases). CDR1 and CDR2 from the germline V gene are MGHDK and SYGVNS. The V and J ends lost 7 bases and 5 bases respectively, with 14 bases between them. The CDR3 totals 13 residues.

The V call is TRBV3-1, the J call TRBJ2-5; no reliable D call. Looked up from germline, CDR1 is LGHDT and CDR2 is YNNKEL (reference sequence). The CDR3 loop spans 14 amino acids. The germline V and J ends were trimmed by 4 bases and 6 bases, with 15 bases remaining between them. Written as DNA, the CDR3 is TGTGCCAGCAGCCCCCATGAAGATTCAAAGACCCAGTACTTC. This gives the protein CASSPHEDSKTQYF.

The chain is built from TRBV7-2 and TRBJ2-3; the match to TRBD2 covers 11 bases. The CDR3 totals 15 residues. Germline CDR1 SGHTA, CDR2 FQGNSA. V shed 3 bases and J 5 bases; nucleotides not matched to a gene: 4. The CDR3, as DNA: TGTGCCAGCAGCTTTCTAGCGGGGGGTCTAGATACGCAGTATTTT. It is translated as CASSFLAGGLDTQYF. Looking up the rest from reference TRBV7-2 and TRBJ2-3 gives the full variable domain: GAGVSQSPSNKVTEKGKDVELRCDPISGHTALYWYRQSLGQGLEFLIYFQGNSAPDKSGLPSDRFSAERTGGSVSTLTIQRTQQEDSAVYLCASSFLAGGLDTQYFGPGTRLTVL.

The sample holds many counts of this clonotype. For the CDR3, the DNA is TGCAGTGCCAGGGTGAACGAAAAACTGTTTTTT. This codes for CSARVNEKLFF. This chain links TRBV20-1 with TRBJ1-4; the D gene is possibly TRBD1 (5 bases). Trimming took 6 bases from V and 8 from J, leaving 10 bases between them. Germline CDR1 DFQATT, CDR2 SNEGSKA (reference sequence). This CDR3 comprises 11 residues.